Listed here is a single TCR delta chain. It has no known antigen specificity. The input lacks base qualities; no much larger clone sits a single base away. As encoded in the germline V gene, CDR1 is TSWWSYY while CDR2 is QGS. From cysteine to phenylalanine, the CDR3 is 21 amino acids long. Of all the DNA, just the CDR3 is kept, 63 bases in frame from base 1. At the junction V is shortened by 0 bases and J by 1 base; bases outside the gene matches: 17. Thymic samples were depleted of alphabeta T cells, then CD3+ TCRVdelta1+ TCRVdelta2- thymocytes were FACS-sorted. A purity of roughly 96% to 99.6% was achieved for sorted Vdelta1+ thymocytes. The thymic specimens were obtained from 7 or 8 paediatric patients who were undergoing corrective cardiac surgery and ranged in age from 5 days to 15 months. The thymic tissue was dispersed, and mononuclear cells were isolated using a Histopaque-1077 density gradient. Staining used anti-TCRVdelta1 clone TS8.2, anti-TCRVdelta2 clone B6, anti-CD3 clone HIT3a and anti-TCRalphabeta clone IP26 antibodies.

The data were taken from a study of Vδ1+ human thymocytes (dated by TCRdb to the late 2010s). About the full investigation: The study characterised mRNA-level TRG and TRD CDR3 repertoires of highly purified Vdelta1+ thymocytes from young children as a data resource. Earlier work had validated the multiplex-based CDR3 amplicon strategy against 5'RACE-based methods for generating CDR3 amplicons.

Broader findings and caveats from the paper: Despite high sort purity, approximately 20% of thymic TRD sequences were Vdelta2 (and few Vdelta3), unlike peripheral blood Vdelta1+ controls. Because no clustering by age or sex was observed, donors were not stratified by these variables in the analyses. The authors advised highly purified populations and single-cell validation, since unexpected Vdelta2 sequences could cause misinterpretation of bulk repertoire data. Unlike the oligoclonal repertoires in peripheral blood, the thymic TRG and TRD repertoires appeared highly polyclonal, with Gaussian CDR3 length distributions. Many TRG clonotypes were shared between donors (up to roughly 6.9x10^3), whereas TRD repertoires were essentially private (max about 120 shared).

RNA extraction was performed with the RNeasy mini kit, and reverse transcription was done with Superscript III. CDR3 amplicons were produced by multiplex PCR using pooled V-gene forward primers and a constant-region reverse primer with Illumina adaptor overhangs. After gel purification, the amplicons were indexed with Nextera index primers over about 8 extra PCR cycles and then purified using AMPure XP beads. Sequencing of libraries was performed on an Illumina MiSeq using paired-end 250 bp reads, dual indexing and a roughly 21% PhiX spike-in. As for the authors' bioinformatics: FastQC was used to check read quality, and ea-utils fastq-join was used to merge TRG read pairs. IMGT/HighV-QUEST was used to annotate the sequences, only productive sequences with an unambiguous V-gene assignment were kept, and clonotypes were defined as sequences sharing an identical CDR3 sequence. For downstream analysis, VDJtools 1.1.1, tcR 2.2.3, Treemap and vegan Shannon diversity in R 3.4.4 were used. Clones were re-identified by TCRdb from the public reads with CATT, and rows with the same DNA were merged. The V and J calls shown here were made by TCRdb, not taken from the authors' results. This sample is represented by 70,000 or so delta-chain clones; around 35% of them were singletons. The top ten clonotypes cover about 0.24% of the sample.

The chain is encoded by TRDV1 joined to TRDJ1, and 10 bases in between align with TRDD3. The receptor was isolated from a boy in the first two years of life who had congenital heart surgery. The sequenced material came from Vdelta1+ gamma-delta thymocytes from the thymus. The sample's cell subset or site, from its label and the paper: FACS-sorted CD3+ TCRalphabeta- TCRVdelta1+ TCRVdelta2- thymocytes. The CDR3: CALGELNPTGGDTRCTDKLIF. The nucleotide sequence is TGTGCTCTTGGGGAACTTAACCCTACGGGGGGGGATACGAGGTGCACCGATAAACTCATCTTT.